The rows below give T cell receptor beta chains drawn from one sample of a study of CD8 T cells in Susac syndrome. MiXCR, run by TCRdb on the immunoSEQ multiplex PCR reads, gives a single entry per CDR3 protein. The sample includes about 140,000 distinct CDR3 sequences, approximately 95% seen only once; the top ten take approximately 0.11%. The sample taken for sequencing was CD4+ T cells from PBMCs. The receptors come from a human donor with multiple sclerosis. Both conserved end residues are trimmed from each CDR3.

J,V,CDR3
TRBJ1-1,TRBV7-9,ASSNPGQGDTEAF
TRBJ1-5,TRBV28,ASIPGRIFQPQH
TRBJ1-2,TRBV6-6,ASSYYGTASNYGYT
TRBJ2-1,TRBV2,ASIFSRLDEQF
TRBJ1-1,TRBV3-1,ASSQKSGGEAF
TRBJ2-5,TRBV5-1,ASAAYQETQY
TRBJ2-3,TRBV5-1,ASSRGRDTQY
TRBJ1-1,TRBV28,ASTTPGTGHEAF
TRBJ1-1,TRBV7-8,ASSLARRKGGTEAF
TRBJ2-1,TRBV7-2,ASSMTLAGGNEQF
TRBJ2-3,TRBV28,ASSSGGQGTDTQY
TRBJ1-2,TRBV6-5,ASTFRVGDYGYT
TRBJ2-3,TRBV20-1,SARRREESTDTQY
TRBJ2-7,TRBV28,ASRSPGRGYEQY
TRBJ2-1,TRBV7-2,ASSPERGFYNEQF
TRBJ1-6,TRBV7-2,ASSPLGVSPLH
TRBJ2-2,TRBV15,ATSSDWKKNTGELF
TRBJ2-7,TRBV7-9,ASSVPGQGYEQY
TRBJ1-4,TRBV3-1,ASQERATNEKLF
TRBJ2-6,TRBV12-3/TRBV12-4,ASSLVQGSGANVLT
TRBJ1-2,TRBV7-9,ASTGALDYGEDGYT
TRBJ2-5,TRBV28,ASSSDRHAQETQY
TRBJ1-1,TRBV18,ASSGQGSGTEAF
TRBJ2-5,TRBV7-2,ASSSRLAPTETQY
TRBJ1-5,TRBV28,ASSLRQGNNQPQH
TRBJ2-3,TRBV3-1,ASSRGRGDTQY
TRBJ2-7,TRBV7-2,ASSPYSPYEQY
TRBJ2-7,TRBV5-1,ASSSDSFVYEQY
TRBJ2-3,TRBV10-3,AISESDRKITDTQY
TRBJ2-1,TRBV24-1,ATSDFRTGSYNEQF
TRBJ1-1,TRBV9,ASSTLGTLTEAF
TRBJ1-2,TRBV12-3/TRBV12-4,ASSWGLGGVGGYT
TRBJ1-2,TRBV30,AWSSGFGNYGYT
TRBJ2-7,TRBV7-2,ASSLEGVGAYEQY
TRBJ2-3,TRBV9,ASSSRSGDTQY
TRBJ1-1,TRBV29-1,SVDGDGLNTEAF
TRBJ2-1,TRBV24-1,ATSDLPGTSGRGNEQF
TRBJ2-7,TRBV18,ASSLSAGPYEQY
TRBJ2-1,TRBV20-1,SARELAGGRREQF
TRBJ2-2,TRBV4-1,ASSQDQGLNTGELF
TRBJ2-1,TRBV6-6,ASSKSRRDGDEQF
TRBJ1-2,TRBV20-1,SATESRDYGYT
TRBJ1-1,TRBV20-1,SASGDTEAF
TRBJ2-5,TRBV20-1,SASLQETQY
TRBJ1-2,TRBV21-1,ASSKGDVESGYGYT
TRBJ2-1,TRBV20-1,SAPRPPGQGADEQF
TRBJ2-3,TRBV4-1,ASSQDLPAGAQNTQY